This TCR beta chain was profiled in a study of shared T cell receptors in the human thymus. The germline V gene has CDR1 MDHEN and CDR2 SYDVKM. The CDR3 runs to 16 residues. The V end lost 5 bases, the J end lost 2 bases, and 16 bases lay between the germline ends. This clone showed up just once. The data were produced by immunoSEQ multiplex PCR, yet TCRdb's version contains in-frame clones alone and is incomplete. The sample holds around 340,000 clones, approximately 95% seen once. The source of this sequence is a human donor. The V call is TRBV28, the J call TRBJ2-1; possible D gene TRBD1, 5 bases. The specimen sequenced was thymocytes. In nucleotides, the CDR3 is TGTGCCAGCAGTCCCCGGCTCCAGGGCCCCTACAATGAGCAGTTCTTC. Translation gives CASSPRLQGPYNEQFF.